This T cell receptor (beta chain) originates from a study of blood T cells in healthy people across ages. Concerning this clonotype: The antigen is not known.

Together with a sample-barcoded 5' primer, a J-beta primer mix was included in a second PCR lasting about 7 to 11 cycles. From the 5' RACE reads, TCRdb called clonotypes with MiXCR, one entry per CDR3 protein. The table has 1 million to 1.2 million distinct CDR3 sequences, around two fifths seen once. The V gene's germline CDR1 is MNHEY and CDR2 SVGEGT. With 6 bases removed from V and 1 base from J, the gap between germline ends came to 6 bases. CDR3 size: 12 residues. Notes on the study in general: TCR beta diversity, measured per million T cells, fell in a roughly linear way with age.

The donors, aged about 6 to 95, were healthy Caucasians from Russia. Researchers collected around 10 milliliters of peripheral blood from every single donor. This rearrangement joins TRBV6-2 or TRBV6-3 to TRBJ1-1, with D hard to call. Sequenced material: blood. The receptor was isolated from a man between 18 and 35 years old in good health. CDR3 coding DNA: TGTGCCAGCAGACTCAGGAACACTGAAGCTTTCTTT. Its protein is CASRLRNTEAFF.